This is a list of T cell receptor beta chains from one sample in a study of human T cells and chemical hapten exposure. TCRdb re-derived calls from the RACE reads in MiXCR, one entry per CDR3 protein. The table lists about 34,000 distinct CDR3 sequences, more than 6% of them singletons, with about 10% in the top ten. The material was whole blood, obtained in connection with sensitization to the hapten diphenylcyclopropenone (DPC). These receptors were taken from a woman in her twenties or thirties with alopecia areata. Some clones in this sample may be carry-over from other donors' samples. Both conserved end residues are part of each CDR3. A D gene is named only where the DNA matches it firmly. Size tells how often a clone was seen (once, few, many) or the class of an expanded clone, and some rows leave it out.

D gene,clone size,CDR3 length,V gene,J gene,CDR3 DNA,CDR3 protein
NA,many,12,TRBV20-1,TRBJ2-7,TGCAGCCTACGTACAGGGATCTACGAGCAGTACTTC,CSLRTGIYEQYF
TRBD1,NA,13,TRBV24-1,TRBJ1-6,TGTGCCACCTCGACAGGGGCAGGTTCACCCCTCCACTTT,CATSTGAGSPLHF
NA,many,11,TRBV5-1,TRBJ1-1,TGCGCCAGCAGCCGCGAAGGGGAAGCTTTCTTT,CASSREGEAFF
TRBD1,few,14,TRBV5-1,TRBJ2-6,TGCGCCAGCACGACAGGGACCGGGGCCAACGTCCTGACTTTC,CASTTGTGANVLTF
TRBD1,NA,15,TRBV6-5,TRBJ2-7,TGTGCCAGCAGTTACGCGGGACAGGGCCTGCACGAGCAGTACTTC,CASSYAGQGLHEQYF
NA,many,13,TRBV7-2,TRBJ2-1,TGTGCCAGCAGCCCCTCAATGTACAATGAGCAGTTCTTC,CASSPSMYNEQFF
NA,NA,13,TRBV7-2,TRBJ1-5,TGTGCCAGCAGCTATACAGGAGACCAGCCCCAGCATTTT,CASSYTGDQPQHF
NA,many,19,TRBV14,TRBJ2-7,TGTGCCAGCAGCCAAGATAAGGATAGTTTCCGGCCCCCTTCCTACGAGCAGTACTTC,CASSQDKDSFRPPSYEQYF
NA,few,15,TRBV29-1,TRBJ2-7,TGCAGCGTTGAATCCGGGACACAGGAACCCTACGAGCAGTACTTC,CSVESGTQEPYEQYF
NA,many,16,TRBV20-1,TRBJ1-1,TGCAGTGCTAGAAGTCCAGGTTATAGGGCGAACACTGAAGCTTTCTTT,CSARSPGYRANTEAFF
NA,NA,15,TRBV7-8,TRBJ1-1,TGTGCCAGCAGCTTAGCGCAGGGTATGAACACTGAAGCTTTCTTT,CASSLAQGMNTEAFF
TRBD1,few,15,TRBV5-4,TRBJ1-6,TGTGCCAGCAGTTTTGGGACAGCATATAATTCACCCCTCCACTTT,CASSFGTAYNSPLHF
NA,many,13,TRBV7-2,TRBJ2-1,TGTGCCAGCAGGACCGCCTCCTACAATGAGCAGTTCTTC,CASRTASYNEQFF
NA,many,17,TRBV6-5,TRBJ1-3,TGTGCCAGCAGTTACTCTGGGGGGCGCGTATCTGGAAACACCATATATTTT,CASSYSGGRVSGNTIYF
NA,few,15,TRBV28,TRBJ1-4,TGTGCCAGCAGGTCGAGCTCTCCAACTAATGAAAAACTGTTTTTT,CASRSSSPTNEKLFF
TRBD2,NA,16,TRBV9,TRBJ2-5,TGTGCCAGCAGCGTAGGCAAGGGGACTAGCCCGGAGACCCAGTACTTC,CASSVGKGTSPETQYF
NA,few,15,TRBV27,TRBJ2-7,TGTGCCAGCAGTTCCGCAGGGTCAGTACCCTACGAGCAGTACTTC,CASSSAGSVPYEQYF
NA,NA,11,TRBV6-5,TRBJ2-5,TGTGCCAGCAGTTACGCAGAGACCCAGTACTTC,CASSYAETQYF
NA,many,16,TRBV4-3,TRBJ1-1,TGCGCCAGCAGCCAAGATAGTGGGGGAGGAACGACTGAAGCTTTCTTT,CASSQDSGGGTTEAFF
NA,many,13,TRBV7-9,TRBJ2-1,TGTGCCAGCAGCCGACGGACACACAATGAGCAGTTCTTC,CASSRRTHNEQFF
NA,NA,17,TRBV4-2,TRBJ1-5,TGTGCCAGCAGCCAAGATATGGGCAGGGGAGGAGATCAGCCCCAGCATTTT,CASSQDMGRGGDQPQHF
TRBD1,many,14,TRBV9,TRBJ2-5,TGTGCCAGCAGCGTAGGACAGGGTTACGAGACCCAGTACTTC,CASSVGQGYETQYF
NA,NA,13,TRBV9,TRBJ2-7,TGTGCCAATGAGGACCGAGCCACCTACGAGCAGTACTTC,CANEDRATYEQYF
NA,NA,16,TRBV28,TRBJ1-5,TGTGCCAGCAGATTAGGTGGGGGGGCTCGGAATCAGCCCCAGCATTTT,CASRLGGGARNQPQHF
NA,NA,17,TRBV28,TRBJ1-5,TGTGCCAGCAGTTTATGGGTTGGGGGAAGGAGCAATCAGCCCCAGCATTTT,CASSLWVGGRSNQPQHF
NA,few,12,TRBV11-2,TRBJ2-5,TGTGCCAGCAGCTTCGTCGGGGAGACCCAGTACTTC,CASSFVGETQYF
NA,many,14,TRBV6-6,TRBJ1-2,TGTGCCAGCAGGAGCTCCGCGGGGGAAGAAGGCTACACCTTC,CASRSSAGEEGYTF
NA,few,12,TRBV28,TRBJ1-5,TGTGCCACCCGCGATGGAAATCAGCCCCAGCATTTT,CATRDGNQPQHF
NA,few,14,TRBV24-1,TRBJ2-3,TGTGCCACCAGTGATTTGAGAGACGCAGATACGCAGTATTTT,CATSDLRDADTQYF
TRBD1,many,14,TRBV27,TRBJ1-6,TGTGCCAGCAGCGGACAGGGAGGCGATTCACCCCTCCACTTT,CASSGQGGDSPLHF
TRBD1,many,15,TRBV12-3/TRBV12-4,TRBJ1-5,TGTGCCAGCAGTCCGGGGACAGGTTTCGGGCAGCCCCAGCATTTT,CASSPGTGFGQPQHF
NA,NA,13,TRBV6-6,TRBJ1-1,TGTGCCAGCAGTTACTCAGGGGGGGGAGAAGCTTTCTTT,CASSYSGGGEAFF
NA,NA,16,TRBV12-3/TRBV12-4,TRBJ1-5,TGTGCCAGCAGTTTTATCGGCCAGTATAGCAATCAGCCCCAGCATTTT,CASSFIGQYSNQPQHF